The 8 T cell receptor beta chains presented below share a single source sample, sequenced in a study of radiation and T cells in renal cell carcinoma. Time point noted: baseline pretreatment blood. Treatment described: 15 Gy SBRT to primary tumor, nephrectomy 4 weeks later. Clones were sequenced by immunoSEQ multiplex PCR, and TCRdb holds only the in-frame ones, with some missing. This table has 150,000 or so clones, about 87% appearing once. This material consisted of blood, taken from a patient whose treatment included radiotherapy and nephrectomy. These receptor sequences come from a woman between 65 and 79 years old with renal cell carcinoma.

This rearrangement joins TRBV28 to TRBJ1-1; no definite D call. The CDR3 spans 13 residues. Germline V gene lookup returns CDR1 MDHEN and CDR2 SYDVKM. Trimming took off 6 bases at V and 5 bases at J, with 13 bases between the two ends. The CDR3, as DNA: TGTGCCAGCAGCGGTCCCCGGGAAACTGAAGCTTTCTTT. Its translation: CASSGPRETEAFF.

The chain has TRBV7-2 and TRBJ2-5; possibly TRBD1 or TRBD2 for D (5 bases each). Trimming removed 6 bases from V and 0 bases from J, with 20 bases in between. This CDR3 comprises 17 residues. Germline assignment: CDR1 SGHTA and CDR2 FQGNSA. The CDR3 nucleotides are TGTGCCAGCAGGCTAACCGGGGCCAGGTATTACCAAGAGACCCAGTACTTC. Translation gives CASRLTGARYYQETQYF.

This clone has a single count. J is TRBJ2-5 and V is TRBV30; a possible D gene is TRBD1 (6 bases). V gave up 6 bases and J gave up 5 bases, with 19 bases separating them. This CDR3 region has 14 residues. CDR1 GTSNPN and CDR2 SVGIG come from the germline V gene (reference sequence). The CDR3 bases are TGTGCCTGCGCCGGGGACACCGGGCGGGAGACCCAGTACTTC. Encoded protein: CACAGDTGRETQYF.

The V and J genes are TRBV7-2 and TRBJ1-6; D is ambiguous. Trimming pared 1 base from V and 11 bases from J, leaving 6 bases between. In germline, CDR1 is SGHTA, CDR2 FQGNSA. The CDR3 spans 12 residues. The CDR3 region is CASSLDRAPLHF. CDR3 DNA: TGTGCCAGCAGCTTAGATCGGGCACCCCTCCACTTT.

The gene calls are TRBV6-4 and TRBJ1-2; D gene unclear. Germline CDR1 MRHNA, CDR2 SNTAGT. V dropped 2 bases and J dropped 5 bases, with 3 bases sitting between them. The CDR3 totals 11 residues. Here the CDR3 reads CASSDRYGYTF. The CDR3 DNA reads TGTGCCAGCAGTGACCGTTATGGCTACACCTTC.

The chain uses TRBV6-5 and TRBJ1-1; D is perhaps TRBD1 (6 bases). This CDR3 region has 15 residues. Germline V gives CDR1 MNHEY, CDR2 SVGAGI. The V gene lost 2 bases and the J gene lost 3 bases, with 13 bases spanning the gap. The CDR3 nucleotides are TGTGCCAGCAGTTACGGGGGCGGGAGATACACTGAAGCTTTCTTT. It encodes CASSYGGGRYTEAFF.

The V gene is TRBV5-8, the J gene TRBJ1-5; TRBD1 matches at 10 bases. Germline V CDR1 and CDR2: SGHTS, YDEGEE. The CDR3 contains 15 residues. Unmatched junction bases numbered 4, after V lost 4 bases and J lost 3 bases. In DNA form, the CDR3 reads TGTGCCAGCAGCGAAGGGACAGGGGTCAATCAGCCCCAGCATTTT. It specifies CASSEGTGVNQPQHF.

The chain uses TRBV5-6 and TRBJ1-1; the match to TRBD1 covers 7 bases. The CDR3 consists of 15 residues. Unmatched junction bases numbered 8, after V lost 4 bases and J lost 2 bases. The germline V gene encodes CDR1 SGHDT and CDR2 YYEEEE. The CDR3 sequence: CASSEITGANTEAFF. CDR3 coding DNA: TGTGCCAGCAGCGAAATCACAGGGGCAAACACTGAAGCTTTCTTT.